The clone carrying this T cell receptor (beta chain) was seen only a few times. The antigen remains undetermined. These donors counted as nominally healthy when sampled, but unrecorded immune exposures were likely. Trimming shortened V by 5 bases and J by 0 bases, and 12 bases separated the two germline ends. Germline CDR1 SGHRS, CDR2 YFSETQ. CDR3 length equals 14 residues. This record comes from a study of cytomegalovirus exposure and HLA in healthy donors. General study points: One cluster of highly shared sequence variants probably arose as a sequencing artifact. As immune exposure information, only CMV serostatus was available. Among TCR beta chains, those listed as cytomegalovirus-associated numbered over 150.

It was with 60 Vbeta and 13 Jbeta primers that the PCR ran. This table comes from immunoSEQ multiplex PCR, and its TCRdb copy is limited to in-frame clones, with some not included. The sample records about 200,000 clones, less than 90% being singletons. The material sequenced was PBMCs. V and J are TRBV5-1 and TRBJ2-7; no firm D call. This receptor was identified in a woman in her twenties or thirties in good health and CMV-seronegative. The CDR3 nucleotides are TGCGCCAGCAGGTTTTTGGCCGCCTCCTACGAGCAGTACTTC. It is translated as CASRFLAASYEQYF.